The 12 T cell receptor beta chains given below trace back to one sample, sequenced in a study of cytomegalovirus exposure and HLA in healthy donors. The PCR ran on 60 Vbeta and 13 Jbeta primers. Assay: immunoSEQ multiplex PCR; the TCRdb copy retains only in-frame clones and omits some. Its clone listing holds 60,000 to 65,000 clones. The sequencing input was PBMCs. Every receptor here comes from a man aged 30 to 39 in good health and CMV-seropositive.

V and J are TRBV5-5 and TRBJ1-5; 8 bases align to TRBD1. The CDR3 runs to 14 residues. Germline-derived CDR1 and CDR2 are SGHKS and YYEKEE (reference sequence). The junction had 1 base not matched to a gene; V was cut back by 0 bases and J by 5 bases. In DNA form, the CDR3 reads TGTGCCAGCAGCTTGGGACAGGGGTATCAGCCCCAGCATTTT. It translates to CASSLGQGYQPQHF.

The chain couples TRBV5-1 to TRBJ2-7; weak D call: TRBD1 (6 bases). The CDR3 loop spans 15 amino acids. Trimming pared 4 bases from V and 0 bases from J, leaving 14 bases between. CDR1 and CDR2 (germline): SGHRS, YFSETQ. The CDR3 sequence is CASSQTTGSSYEQYF. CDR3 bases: TGCGCCAGCAGCCAAACCACAGGGAGCTCCTACGAGCAGTACTTC.

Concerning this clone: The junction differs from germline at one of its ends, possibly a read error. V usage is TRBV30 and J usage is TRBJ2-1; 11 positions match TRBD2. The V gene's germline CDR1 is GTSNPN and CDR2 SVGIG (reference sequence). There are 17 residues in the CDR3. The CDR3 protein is CAWSVGTSGKYLNGQFF. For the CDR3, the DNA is TGTGCCTGGAGTGTAGGGACTAGCGGCAAATATCTCAATGGGCAGTTCTTC.

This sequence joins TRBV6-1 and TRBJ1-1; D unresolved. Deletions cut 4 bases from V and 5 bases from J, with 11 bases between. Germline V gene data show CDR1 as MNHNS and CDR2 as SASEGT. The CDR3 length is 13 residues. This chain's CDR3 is CASSAGRETEAFF. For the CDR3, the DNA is TGTGCCAGCAGTGCGGGGAGGGAGACTGAAGCTTTCTTT.

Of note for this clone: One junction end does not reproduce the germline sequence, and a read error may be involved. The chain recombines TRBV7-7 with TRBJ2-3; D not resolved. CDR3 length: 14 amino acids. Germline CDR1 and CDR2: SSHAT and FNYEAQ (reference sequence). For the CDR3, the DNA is TGTGCTAGCAGCGCGAGCCTAGTCCCAGATACGCAGTATTTT. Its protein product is CASSASLVPDTQYF.

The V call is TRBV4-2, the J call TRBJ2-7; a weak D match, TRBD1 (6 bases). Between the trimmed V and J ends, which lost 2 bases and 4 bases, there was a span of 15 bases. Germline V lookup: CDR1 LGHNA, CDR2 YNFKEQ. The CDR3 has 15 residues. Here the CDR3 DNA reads TGTGCCAGCAGCCAAACCACAGGGAACTTATACGAGCAGTACTTC. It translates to CASSQTTGNLYEQYF.

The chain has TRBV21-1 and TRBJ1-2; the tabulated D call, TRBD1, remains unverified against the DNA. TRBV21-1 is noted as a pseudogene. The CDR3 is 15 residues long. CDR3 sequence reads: CASSKPGQGNYGYTF. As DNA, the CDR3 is TGTGCCAGCAGCAAACCGGGACAGGGGAACTATGGCTACACCTTC.

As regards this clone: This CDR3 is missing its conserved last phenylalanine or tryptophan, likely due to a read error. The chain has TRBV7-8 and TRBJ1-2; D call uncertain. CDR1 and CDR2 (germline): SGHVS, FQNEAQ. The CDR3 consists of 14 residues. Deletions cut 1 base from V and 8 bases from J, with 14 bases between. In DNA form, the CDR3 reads TGTGCCAGCAGCTTAGATTGGGGTTCTACAGGCTACACCCTC. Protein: CASSLDWGSTGYTL.

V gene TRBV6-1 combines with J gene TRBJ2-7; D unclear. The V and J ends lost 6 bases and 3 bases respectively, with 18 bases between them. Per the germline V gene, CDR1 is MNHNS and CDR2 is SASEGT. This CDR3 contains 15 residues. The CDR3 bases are TGTGCCAGCAGAGTTCGGTCTGCGTCAATCTACGAGCAGTACTTC. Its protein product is CASRVRSASIYEQYF.

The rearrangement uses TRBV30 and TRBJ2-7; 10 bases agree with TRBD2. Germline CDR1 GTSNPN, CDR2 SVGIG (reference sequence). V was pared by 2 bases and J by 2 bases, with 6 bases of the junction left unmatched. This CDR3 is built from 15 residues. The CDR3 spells CAWSISGGFAYEQYF. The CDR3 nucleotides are TGTGCCTGGAGTATTAGCGGGGGGTTCGCCTACGAGCAGTACTTC.

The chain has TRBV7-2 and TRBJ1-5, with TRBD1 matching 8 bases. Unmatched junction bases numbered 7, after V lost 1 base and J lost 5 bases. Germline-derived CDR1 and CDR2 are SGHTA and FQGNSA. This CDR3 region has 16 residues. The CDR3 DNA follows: TGTGCCAGCAGCTTAGGGACAGGGAGACGGGATCAGCCCCAGCATTTT. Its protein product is CASSLGTGRRDQPQHF.

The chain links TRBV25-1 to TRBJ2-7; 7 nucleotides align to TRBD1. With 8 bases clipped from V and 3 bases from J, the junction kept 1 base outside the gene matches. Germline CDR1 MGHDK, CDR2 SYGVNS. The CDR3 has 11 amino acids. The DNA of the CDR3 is TGTGCCAGCCAGGGGGTCTACGAGCAGTACTTC. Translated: CASQGVYEQYF.